This entry features one T cell receptor (beta chain) sequence. Germline V lookup: CDR1 SEHNR, CDR2 FQNEAQ (reference sequence). The CDR3 length is 15 residues. Deletions cut 5 bases from V and 0 bases from J, with 12 bases between. This sample is drawn from a study of blood T cell repertoires in COVID-19. The wider study: Material from acute and convalescent COVID-19 was sourced from the United States, Italy and Spain. Sources were T cells, B-cell-depleted T cells, or PBMCs; the material itself was cDNA or gDNA.

In the authors' methods: From reference gene primer amplification, estimates of nucleated cell counts were derived. TCRdb's copy holds only in-frame clones and misses some; the assay was immunoSEQ multiplex PCR. Clonal size and the V and J genes are those of that table, whereas D and trimming came from the DNA. The sample lists roughly 60,000 clones, 80% to 95% occurring once. This receptor was identified in a woman at least 80 years old with active COVID-19. This chain uses TRBV7-9 with TRBJ2-3, with unresolved D. Source material: peripheral blood. CDR3 residues: CASSPVRSSTDTQYF. DNA for the CDR3: TGTGCCAGCAGCCCCGTCCGTTCTAGCACAGATACGCAGTATTTT.